The text below deals with one T cell receptor (beta chain). Profiled with immunoSEQ multiplex PCR; TCRdb holds only in-frame clones, not every one. The sample lists approximately 90,000 clones, 84% seen once, with roughly 39% in the top ten. The V segment lost 7 bases and the J segment 5 bases; nucleotides outside the gene matches: 14. CDR3 length equals 18 residues. Germline CDR1 is LNHDA and CDR2 is SQIVND (reference sequence). This sample is part of a study of control samples from healthy donors and cancer patients. The receptor comes from a man aged 70 or older with lung cancer. Sample: PBMCs. The chain links TRBV19 to TRBJ2-2; 12 positions match TRBD2. For the CDR3, the DNA is TGTGCCAGTACCCCTTACCTAGCGGGGGGGGTAAGGACCGGGGAGCTGTTTTTT. This sequence encodes CASTPYLAGGVRTGELFF.